This T cell receptor beta chain was sequenced for a study of cytomegalovirus exposure and HLA in healthy donors listed by TCRdb under 2017. About the full investigation: In an earlier analysis of 587 of the donors, 276 Gb of sequence data and 100 million or so unique TCR beta sequences from about 180 million T cells were reported. The T cell repertoires of several hundred subjects were profiled by immunosequencing and related to cytomegalovirus serostatus. In addition to the first cohort of 666 subjects, a separate validation cohort of 100 to 150 different subjects was used. A handful of DR-DQ haplotypes were handled as single units for association and clustering because linkage in the cohort was strong. The number of donors typed differed by locus, with roughly 620-630 for A, B, C, DRB1 and DQB1, around 500 for DQA1, nearly 610 for DPA1, and over 400 for DPB1. Of the roughly 400 genotyped donors, approximately 83% fell in the genetic ancestry cluster associated with self-reported Caucasian donors. The aim of the study was to test whether cataloging public T cell receptors could identify signatures of past pathogen exposure. Among some 400 genotyped donors of the cohort, an average of approximately 240,000 unique TCR beta nucleotide sequences were sequenced per donor, roughly a sixth of them non-productive. An early release that covered approximately 600 HLA-typed donors contained around 300 gigabases of sequencing data and about 93 million unique TCR sequences. Donor age, sex, ethnicity and CMV serostatus were compiled alongside the repertoire data. In the later analysis, no new phenotypic data were used to find candidate immune exposures; instead, reliance was placed on TCR beta sequences and their occurrence across donors. The study combined high-throughput TCR immunosequencing, statistical association of individual TCRs with disease status, and machine learning to predict cytomegalovirus infection status. All discovery cohort repertoires had been generated using a single sequencing platform. To decide whether each TCR beta V gene segment behaved as functional or pseudogenic, an earlier analysis of fewer than 750 of the donors relied on high-throughput TCR beta sequencing. In a later analysis, previously published TCR beta repertoires from 666 donors were re-analyzed and high-resolution HLA genotyping was added so that TCR occurrence patterns could be studied. Genome-wide SNP genotypes for about three fifths of the roughly 700 donors were used in a later genetic analysis, which treated that subset as a discovery cohort. HLA typing covered class I and class II loci at four-digit resolution. Results the study describes overall, beyond this receptor: Because counts were too low, about 18 rarely observed V segments, including chromosome 9 orphons, were left out of the earlier analysis of 587 of the donors. According to a later analysis, parvovirus B19, influenza, CMV and Epstein-Barr virus appeared linked to several top co-occurrence clusters. In an earlier analysis of some 500 of the donors, most TCR beta V segments were observed in productive rearrangements about 87% or about 30% of the time, broadly matching IMGT annotations. A later analysis found that TCR association rates varied across HLA loci, with DRB1 alleles showing the most associated TCRs and HLA-C alleles the fewest. A later analysis found that HLA-associated TCR beta chains were more clonally expanded and had lower generation probabilities than equally common non-associated chains. Correlated functional status among segregating V segments might be attributable to linkage disequilibrium, but an unknown experimental factor could not be ruled out. When HLA alleles, especially DR and DQ, strongly co-occurred, attributing TCR associations to individual alleles was difficult. A later genetic analysis associated a missense DCLRE1C variant with V-gene and J-gene trimming of TCR beta chains, and an independent cohort replicated the association. Because some donors lacked HLA typing at each locus, the association tests relied only on the typed subset. In both the original and validation cohorts, the classifier was reported to diagnose cytomegalovirus status with high specificity and sensitivity. In a later analysis, 16,951 TCR beta sequences were associated with specific HLA alleles at a false discovery rate of 0.05. Most CMV-associated TCR beta chains appeared to be HLA-restricted in a later analysis, and the HLA associations seemed to be driven largely by CMV exposure. The cohort was sequenced for TCR beta chains only, and without alpha or paired-chain data the features that could be detected were limited. Three of the identified cytomegalovirus-associated TCR beta chains were confirmed in vitro to be specific for cytomegalovirus antigens. The authors suggested that the approach could potentially be generalized to other disease states and immunological phenotypes. Most TCR sequences were seen in very few donors, while some public TCRs were found in many individuals. A group of highly shared sequence variants was considered likely to be a technical artifact of the sequencing pipeline. A total of about 180 TCR beta chains were listed by the study as associated with cytomegalovirus. For the cohort, immune exposure information was limited to CMV serostatus. In a later genetic analysis, fewer N-insertions in productive TCRs were reported among donors in an Asian-associated ancestry cluster than the roughly 700-donor mean. A further reported finding was that TCR beta sequences accurately predicted the HLA-A and HLA-B alleles for most subjects in the first cohort. The presence/absence analyses assumed that sequencing depth was roughly uniform across donors, and that assumption may not be true. Some IMGT-functional V segments, including TRBV6-2 and TRBV6-3, could not be distinguished by the 87-base-pair reads and were therefore excluded.

Library preparation used the immunoSEQ multiplex PCR assay. For the multiplex PCR, a mixture combining 60 forward primers for TCR Vbeta segments and 13 reverse primers for TCR Jbeta segments was used. Amplification of the CDR3 region of rearranged TCR beta genes was performed with a multiplex PCR assay on genomic DNA. On the Illumina HiSeq System, the amplified TCR beta libraries were sequenced as 87-base-pair reads. On the authors' methods: A later analysis counted some 74 million unique TCR beta chains across the 500 to 850 repertoires, and around 9.9 million of these chains were shared by at least two donors. Raw reads were error-corrected and collapsed into unique sequences with a nearest-neighbor algorithm that merged closely related sequences to remove PCR and sequencing errors. CDR3 sequences were aligned to IMGT reference sequences to assign V, D and J gene segments. Each retained sequence needed at least a six-nucleotide match to both a V gene segment and a J gene segment. A rearrangement was called productive if the CDR3 had no stop codons and remained in frame with V and J, and every other rearrangement was called non-productive. Following IMGT convention, CDR3 was defined as the stretch from the second conserved V-encoded cysteine up to the conserved J-encoded phenylalanine. The earlier analysis of 500 to 650 of the donors excluded any sequence lacking an unambiguous match to a single V gene segment. An earlier analysis of 587 of the donors called V segments functional above 56.7% productive rearrangements and segregating when the between-donor standard deviation exceeded 5%. A statistical classification framework was built for diagnosing cytomegalovirus status from the catalog of TCR beta chain sequences. A later analysis assigned V and J genes by comparing TCR nucleotide sequences with IMGT/GENE-DB human TR gene sequences. Using the TCRdist pipeline, a later analysis assigned CDR3 sequences along with most-parsimonious VDJ recombination scenarios. A later analysis defined each TCR beta chain by its CDR3 amino acid sequence plus V-gene family, and excluded reads lacking a unique V-gene family. In a later analysis, nearly 600 highly shared, low-generation-probability nucleotide sequences were removed to address suspected cross-contamination and a sequencing artifact. In a later analysis, a clonal expansion index for each public chain was calculated from normalized within-repertoire ranks of inferred template counts. In a later analysis, generation probabilities were computed using a VDJ recombination model fitted to out-of-frame rearrangements, and the results were checked against IGoR. In a later analysis, TCR-TCR, TCR-HLA and TCR-CMV co-occurrence was scored with hypergeometric tests, and a repertoire-size bias correction was applied to TCR pairs. To estimate false discovery rates, a later analysis permuted the HLA or CMV assignments 20 times. In a later analysis, co-occurring TCRs were grouped using DBSCAN, and TCRdist sequence similarity was added for clustering within HLA-allele-positive subsets. Repertoires with fewer than 30,000 or more than 120,000 public chains, plus five repertoires with anomalous nucleotide sharing, were excluded from co-occurrence clustering. The clones in this table, taken by TCRdb from immuneACCESS, are in-frame only. Not every clone is retained; where verified, under half of the shortfall comes from an unresolved V gene, and the cause of the rest is unknown. V and J calls and clone size are copied from that table; D and trimming were computed from the DNA. This sample comprises some 120,000 clones, roughly 70% of them detected only once. In total, the top ten clones hold roughly 3% of the sample.

In total, 666 healthy bone marrow donors made up the cohort. At the time of sampling, all cohort members were nominally healthy, though unrecorded immune exposures were likely present. The donor was CMV seropositive and was included in the group of approximately 310 seropositive cohort members. Each donor provided a peripheral blood sample, and peripheral blood mononuclear cells were used for TCR beta sequencing. Genomic DNA was extracted from the blood cell samples with the Qiagen DNeasy Blood Extraction Kit. This clone appeared a few times. There is no known antigen for this receptor. Base qualities are missing; no much larger clone stands one base away. According to the germline V gene, CDR1 reads SGHRS and CDR2 reads YFSETQ. From the cysteine through the phenylalanine, the CDR3 covers 14 amino acids. The entry retains the CDR3 DNA only, 42 bases that are in frame from base 1. The V end loses 0 bases and the J end loses 6 bases, and a stretch of 9 bases separates them.

The chain was built from TRBV5-1 and TRBJ2-2, with the D gene uncertain. The sequenced sample consisted of PBMCs. This clonotype originated in a woman in her 40s in good health and CMV-seropositive. The CDR3 loop reads CASSLEIEAGELFF. The bases are TGCGCCAGCAGCTTGGAGATAGAGGCCGGGGAGCTGTTTTTT.